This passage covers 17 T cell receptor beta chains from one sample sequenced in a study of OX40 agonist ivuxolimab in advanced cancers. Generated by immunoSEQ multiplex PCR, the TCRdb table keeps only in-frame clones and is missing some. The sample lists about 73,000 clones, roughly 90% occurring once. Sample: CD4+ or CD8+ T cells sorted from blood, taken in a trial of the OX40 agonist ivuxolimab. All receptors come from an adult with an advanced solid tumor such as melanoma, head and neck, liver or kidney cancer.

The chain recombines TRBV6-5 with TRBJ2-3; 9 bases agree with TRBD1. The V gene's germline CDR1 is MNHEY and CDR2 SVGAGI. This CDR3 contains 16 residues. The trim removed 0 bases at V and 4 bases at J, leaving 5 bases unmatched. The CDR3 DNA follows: TGTGCCAGCAGTTACTCGGGGACAGGGAGCCCAGATACGCAGTATTTT. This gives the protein CASSYSGTGSPDTQYF.

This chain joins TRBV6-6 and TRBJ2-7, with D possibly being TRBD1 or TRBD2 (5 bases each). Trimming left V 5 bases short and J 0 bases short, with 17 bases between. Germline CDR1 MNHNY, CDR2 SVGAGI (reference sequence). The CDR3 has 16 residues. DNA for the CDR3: TGTGCCAGCAGTAGTACGGGGCGATTAGACTCCTACGAGCAGTACTTC. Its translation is CASSSTGRLDSYEQYF.

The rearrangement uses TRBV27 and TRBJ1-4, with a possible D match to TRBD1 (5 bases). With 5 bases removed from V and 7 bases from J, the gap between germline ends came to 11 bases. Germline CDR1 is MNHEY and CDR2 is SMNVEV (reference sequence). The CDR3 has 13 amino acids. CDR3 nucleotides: TGTGCCAGCAGTCAGACAGTGGTTGAAAAACTGTTTTTT. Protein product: CASSQTVVEKLFF.

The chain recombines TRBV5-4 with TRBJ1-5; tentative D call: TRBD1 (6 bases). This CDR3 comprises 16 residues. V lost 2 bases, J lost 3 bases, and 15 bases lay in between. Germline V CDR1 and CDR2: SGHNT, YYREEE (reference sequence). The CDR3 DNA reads TGTGCCAGCAGCTTAGAACCTACAGGGTACAATCAGCCCCAGCATTTT. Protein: CASSLEPTGYNQPQHF.

The CDR3 coding sequence is TGTGCCAGCAGCGTAACGGACTCTGGAAACACCATATATTTT. This gives the protein CASSVTDSGNTIYF. The V gene is TRBV9, the J gene TRBJ1-3; no firm D call. CDR1 is SGDLS, CDR2 YYNGEE, per germline. CDR3 length equals 14 residues. Trimming took off 1 base at V and 0 bases at J, with 5 bases between the two ends.

This CDR3 reads CASSPGTSSYEQYF. The CDR3 nucleotides read TGTGCCAGCAGCCCCGGGACTAGCTCCTACGAGCAGTACTTC. J is TRBJ2-7 and V is TRBV4-2; 8 positions agree with TRBD2. V was pared by 4 bases and J by 0 bases, with 2 bases of the junction left unmatched. Germline V gene data show CDR1 as LGHNA and CDR2 as YNFKEQ. This CDR3 contains 14 residues.

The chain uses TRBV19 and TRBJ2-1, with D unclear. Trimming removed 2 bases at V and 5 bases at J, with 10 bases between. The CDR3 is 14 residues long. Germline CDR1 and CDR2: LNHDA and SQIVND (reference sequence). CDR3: CASSISSSHNEQFF. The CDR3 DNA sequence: TGTGCCAGTAGTATAAGTTCAAGCCACAATGAGCAGTTCTTC.

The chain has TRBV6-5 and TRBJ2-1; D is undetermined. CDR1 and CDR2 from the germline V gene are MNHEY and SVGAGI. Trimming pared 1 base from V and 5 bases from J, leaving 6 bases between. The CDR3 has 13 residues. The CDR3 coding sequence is TGTGCCAGCAGTTACTTTCAGAACAATGAGCAGTTCTTC. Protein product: CASSYFQNNEQFF.

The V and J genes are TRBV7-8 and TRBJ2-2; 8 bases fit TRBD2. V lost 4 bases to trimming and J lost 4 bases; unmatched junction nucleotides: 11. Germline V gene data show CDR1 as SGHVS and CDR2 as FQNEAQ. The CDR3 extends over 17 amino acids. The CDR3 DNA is TGTGCCAGCAGCTCTGCGGAGCAGCGGGGGCTCACCGGGGAGCTGTTTTTT. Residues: CASSSAEQRGLTGELFF.

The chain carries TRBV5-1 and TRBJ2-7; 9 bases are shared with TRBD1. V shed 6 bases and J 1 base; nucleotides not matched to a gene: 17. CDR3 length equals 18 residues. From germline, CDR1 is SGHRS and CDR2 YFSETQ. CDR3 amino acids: CASTPYPTPGTGSYEQYF. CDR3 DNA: TGCGCCAGCACACCTTACCCAACCCCTGGGACAGGGTCCTACGAGCAGTACTTC.

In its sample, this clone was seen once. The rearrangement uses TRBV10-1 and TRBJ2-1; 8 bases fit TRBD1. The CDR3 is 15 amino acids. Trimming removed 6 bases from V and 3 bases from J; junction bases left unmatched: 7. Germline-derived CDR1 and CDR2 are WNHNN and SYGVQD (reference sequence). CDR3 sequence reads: CASSTGTGDYNEQFF. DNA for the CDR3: TGCGCCAGCAGCACCGGGACAGGAGACTACAATGAGCAGTTCTTC.

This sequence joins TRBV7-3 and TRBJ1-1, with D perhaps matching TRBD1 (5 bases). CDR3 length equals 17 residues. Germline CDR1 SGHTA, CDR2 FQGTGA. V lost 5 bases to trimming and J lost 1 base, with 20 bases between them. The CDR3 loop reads CASSPSGSGWGNTEAFF. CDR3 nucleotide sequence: TGTGCCAGCAGCCCCTCCGGTTCAGGGTGGGGGAACACTGAAGCTTTCTTT. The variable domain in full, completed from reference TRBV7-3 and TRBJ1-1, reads GAGVSQTPSNKVTEKGKYVELRCDPISGHTALYWYRQSLGQGPEFLIYFQGTGAADDSGLPNDRFFAVRPEGSVSTLKIQRTERGDSAVYLCASSPSGSGWGNTEAFFGQGTRLTVV.

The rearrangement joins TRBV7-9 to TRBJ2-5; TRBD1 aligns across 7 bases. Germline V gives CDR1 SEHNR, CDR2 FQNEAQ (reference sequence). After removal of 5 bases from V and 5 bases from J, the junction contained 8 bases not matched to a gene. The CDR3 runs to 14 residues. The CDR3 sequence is CASSRYRGGETQYF. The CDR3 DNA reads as TGTGCCAGCAGCCGATACAGGGGTGGGGAGACCCAGTACTTC.

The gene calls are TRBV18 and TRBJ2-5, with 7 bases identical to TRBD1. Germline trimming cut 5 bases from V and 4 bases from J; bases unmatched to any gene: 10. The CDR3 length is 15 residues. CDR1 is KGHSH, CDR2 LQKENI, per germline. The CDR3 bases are TGTGCCAGCTCAAGCTACAGGGGAAGCGCAGAGACCCAGTACTTC. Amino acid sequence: CASSSYRGSAETQYF.

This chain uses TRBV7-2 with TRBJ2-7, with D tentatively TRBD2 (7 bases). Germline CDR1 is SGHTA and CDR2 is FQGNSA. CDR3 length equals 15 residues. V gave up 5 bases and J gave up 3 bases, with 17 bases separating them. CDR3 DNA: TGTGCCAGCAGCCCCACGGGGGGCGAGGGCTACGAGCAGTACTTC. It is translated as CASSPTGGEGYEQYF.

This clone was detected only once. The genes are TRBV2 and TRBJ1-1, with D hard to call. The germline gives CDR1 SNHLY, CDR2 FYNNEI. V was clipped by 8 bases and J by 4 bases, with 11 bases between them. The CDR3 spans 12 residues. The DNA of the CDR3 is TGTGCCAGCGTCCTGGGGTCCACTGAAGCTTTCTTT. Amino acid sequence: CASVLGSTEAFF.

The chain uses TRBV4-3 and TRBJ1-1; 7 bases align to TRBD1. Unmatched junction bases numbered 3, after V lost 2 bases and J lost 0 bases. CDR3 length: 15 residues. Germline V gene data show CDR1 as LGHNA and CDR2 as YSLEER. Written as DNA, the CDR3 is TGCGCCAGCAGCCAAAGACAGGGTTTGAACACTGAAGCTTTCTTT. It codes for CASSQRQGLNTEAFF.